The clone carrying this T cell receptor beta chain was counted ten times or more. What it recognizes is unknown. As TCR cDNA was made by 5'RACE template switching, a universal primer site and UMIs were added. TCRdb re-called the 5' RACE reads through MiXCR, storing one row per CDR3 protein. The sample lists roughly 50,000 distinct CDR3 sequences, 6% to 8% seen once, with roughly 31% in the top ten. This sample is part of a study of T cells after yellow fever vaccination. Study observations and caveats: The appearance of a small share of clonotypes in both CD4 and CD8 compartments was observed.

V was clipped by 1 base and J by 1 base, with 7 bases between them. Germline assignment: CDR1 MGHRA and CDR2 YSYEKL. The CDR3 is 14 residues long. The sample was CD8+ T cells sorted from PBMCs, taken roughly 15 days after the first yellow fever vaccination. This TCR came from a young man who received the YFV17D yellow fever vaccine. The chain has TRBV4-1 and TRBJ2-5; D gene unclear. The CDR3 nucleotides read TGCGCCAGCAGCCAAGGCGAAAGCCAAGAGACCCAGTACTTC. It translates to CASSQGESQETQYF.